This TCR beta chain comes out of a study of shared clonotypes between healthy human individuals. Findings and limits, study-wide: Among the subsets, naive ones generally showed larger estimated richness than memory ones.

Profiled with immunoSEQ multiplex PCR; TCRdb holds only in-frame clones, not every one. The sample has roughly 640,000 clones, approximately 97% seen once. This CDR3 is 14 amino acids long. Germline V lookup: CDR1 MNHEY, CDR2 SMNVEV (reference sequence). Comment on this clone: Its specificity is unknown.

The source is a woman aged 25-40 years in good health. Sequencing was done on a sample of naive CD4+ T cells sorted from blood. Subset given: CD45RA+ positively selected. This chain connects TRBV27 to TRBJ2-5; 9 positions match TRBD1. The J call may not be correct, given that the DNA end is closer to TRBJ2-7. DNA of the CDR3: TGTGCCAGCAGCCTCGGGACAGGGCCCTACGAGCAGTACTTC. This codes for CASSLGTGPYEQYF.